These 22 T cell receptor beta chains were all obtained from the same sample, sequenced in a study of T cell repertoires in cytomegalovirus infection. Via MiXCR, TCRdb re-called the reads, giving one row per CDR3 protein. The sample includes approximately 750,000 distinct CDR3 sequences, 35% to 45% of them seen just once. Sample: PBMCs. These receptors came from a human donor in good health (CMV status not recorded). Some clones in this sample may be carry-over from other donors' samples.

The chain links TRBV18 to TRBJ2-5, with D perhaps TRBD2 (7 bases). Trimming took 3 bases from V and 5 from J, leaving 22 bases between them. This CDR3 comprises 17 residues. The germline V gene encodes CDR1 KGHSH and CDR2 LQKENI. CDR3 sequence: CASSPETRKGGSETQYF. The CDR3 DNA reads TGTGCCAGCTCACCTGAGACGCGGAAGGGGGGGTCGGAGACCCAGTACTTC.

As regards this clonotype: Germline and junction disagree at one end, which may indicate a read error. The CDR3 sequence: CASSSRGEHNF. As DNA, the CDR3 is TGTGCCAGCAGTTCGCGGGGCGAGCATAACTTC. This chain connects TRBV28 to TRBJ2-7, with D possibly TRBD2 on 6 matching bases. This CDR3 spans 11 amino acids. In germline, CDR1 is MDHEN, CDR2 SYDVKM. The whole variable domain, remainder taken from reference TRBV28 and TRBJ2-7, is DVKVTQSSRYLVKRTGEKVFLECVQDMDHENMFWYRQDPGLGLRLIYFSYDVKMKEKGDIPEGYSVSREKKERFSLILESASTNQTSMYLCASSSRGEHNFGPGTRLTVT.

Note on this clonotype: A much larger clone differs from this one at a single base, so this may be a read error. Since the CDR3 does not end with the conserved phenylalanine or tryptophan, this likely comes from a read error. The chain combines TRBV7-2 with TRBJ2-7; D call uncertain. The CDR3 extends over 15 amino acids. V lost 2 bases and J 0 bases, leaving 11 bases between the germline ends. CDR1 is SGHTA, CDR2 FQGNSA, per germline. The CDR3 coding sequence is TGTGCCAGCAGCTTATCGCTAGGAGTCTCCTACGAGCAGTACTTA. Protein product: CASSLSLGVSYEQYL.

The chain joins TRBV10-1 to TRBJ2-1, with D possibly being TRBD1 (6 bases). The CDR3 covers 15 residues. V lost 2 bases and J 2 bases, leaving 10 bases between the germline ends. Looked up from germline, CDR1 is WNHNN and CDR2 is SYGVQD (reference sequence). The CDR3 DNA is TGCGCCAGCAGTGAGGCAGGGGTTACCTACAATGAGCAGTTCTTC. This codes for CASSEAGVTYNEQFF.

This clonotype was picked up a small number of times. The rearrangement links TRBV7-9 to TRBJ1-1, with 8 positions matching TRBD1. This CDR3 region has 14 residues. Germline assignment: CDR1 SEHNR and CDR2 FQNEAQ (reference sequence). Trimming took 8 bases from V and 1 from J; bases not matched to a gene: 6. The CDR3 DNA follows: TGTGCCAGCCATGGGACAGGACCGAACACTGAAGCTTTCTTT. Protein sequence: CASHGTGPNTEAFF.

This chain joins TRBV4-1 and TRBJ1-3; D perhaps matches TRBD1 (5 bases). Germline CDR1 is MGHRA and CDR2 is YSYEKL. CDR3 length: 12 amino acids. V was clipped by 0 bases and J by 12 bases, with 9 bases between them. As DNA, the CDR3 is TGCGCCAGCAGCCAAGAGACGGGGCGCATATATTTT. Protein: CASSQETGRIYF.

In its sample, this clonotype was seen a few times. The chain combines TRBV7-9 with TRBJ2-7; perhaps TRBD2 as D (6 bases). The V gene's germline CDR1 is SEHNR and CDR2 FQNEAQ (reference sequence). V was shortened by 5 bases and J by 4 bases, with 21 bases between the two germline ends. The CDR3 is 16 amino acids. The CDR3 DNA reads as TGTGCCAGCAGCCCTACCGGAGGGTGGAGCGGGTACGAGCAGTACTTC. As protein: CASSPTGGWSGYEQYF.

This clonotype has only a few counts. The chain is built from TRBV15 and TRBJ2-5; D is perhaps TRBD1 or TRBD2 (5 bases each). The CDR3 has 12 amino acids. V was pared by 6 bases and J by 0 bases, with 5 bases between. In germline, CDR1 is LNHNV, CDR2 YYDKDF (reference sequence). CDR3 nucleotides: TGTGCCACCAGGGGGGACCAAGAGACCCAGTACTTC. Protein sequence: CATRGDQETQYF.

Details on this clonotype: The conserved phenylalanine or tryptophan is not found at the CDR3 terminus, so this likely reflects a read error. The genes are TRBV12-3 or TRBV12-4 and TRBJ2-7; D gene ambiguous. The CDR3 is 14 residues long. V was cut by 2 bases and J by 2 bases, with 10 bases left in between. The CDR3 loop reads CASSLLGIAYEQYL. CDR3 DNA: TGTGCCAGCAGTTTATTGGGCATCGCCTACGAGCAGTACTTA.

This sequence joins TRBV12-3 or TRBV12-4 and TRBJ2-3; TRBD2 is a possible D gene (6 bases). The germline V and J ends were trimmed by 3 bases and 1 base, with 11 bases remaining between them. The CDR3 runs to 15 residues. The CDR3 loop reads CASSFESGGTDTQYF. In DNA, the CDR3 is TGTGCCAGCAGTTTTGAGTCGGGGGGCACAGATACGCAGTATTTT.

This clonotype was seen repeatedly, ten times or more. CDR3 sequence: CASSPDRGPYNEQFF. In nucleotides, the CDR3 is TGTGCCAGCAGCCCGGACAGGGGGCCCTACAATGAGCAGTTCTTC. The chain links TRBV7-8 to TRBJ2-1, with 11 positions matching TRBD1. The CDR3 has 15 amino acids. The germline V gene has CDR1 SGHVS and CDR2 FQNEAQ. V was clipped by 5 bases and J by 2 bases; unmatched bases: 2.

This chain joins TRBV4-2 and TRBJ2-2, with D perhaps assigned TRBD1 or TRBD2 (5 bases each). Trimming pared 5 bases from V and 5 bases from J, leaving 21 bases between. CDR1 is LGHNA and CDR2 is YNFKEQ in the germline V gene. The CDR3 runs to 17 residues. In DNA, the CDR3 is TGTGCCAGCAGCGATGACGGGCCTAGCTGGGGGACCGGGGAGCTGTTTTTT. Translation gives CASSDDGPSWGTGELFF.

This clonotype was observed a handful of times. The CDR3 nucleotides are TGTGCCAGCAGTTACTCGAACTCGATGAACACTGAAGCTTTCTTT. Translated, it gives CASSYSNSMNTEAFF. V usage is TRBV6-5 and J usage is TRBJ1-1; D is undetermined. CDR3 length: 15 amino acids. In germline, CDR1 is MNHEY, CDR2 SVGAGI. V was cut by 0 bases and J by 0 bases, with 8 bases left in between.

The sample holds a few counts of this clonotype. The rearrangement links TRBV9 to TRBJ1-2; D possibly corresponds to TRBD1 (6 bases). The germline V gene has CDR1 SGDLS and CDR2 YYNGEE. V dropped 1 base and J dropped 5 bases, with 12 bases sitting between them. This CDR3 comprises 14 residues. Here the CDR3 DNA reads TGTGCCAGCAGCGTAAGTCGGGGGCAATATGGCTACACCTTC. It translates to CASSVSRGQYGYTF.

About this clonotype itself: A read error may be the cause here, since a much bigger clone is one base away. The conserved phenylalanine or tryptophan normally closing the CDR3 is absent here, so this likely arose from a read error. The V and J genes are TRBV7-2 and TRBJ2-1, with no clear D. V was pared by 1 base and J by 11 bases, with 9 bases between. The germline V gene encodes CDR1 SGHTA and CDR2 FQGNSA. The CDR3 is 12 residues long. The CDR3 bases are TGTGCCAGCAGCTTAGGCCCTCTTAAGCAGTTCTTA. It yields the protein CASSLGPLKQFL.

The chain joins TRBV7-9 to TRBJ2-1; 10 bases are a match to TRBD2. The CDR3 is 18 residues long. Germline values: CDR1 SEHNR, CDR2 FQNEAQ (reference sequence). J was trimmed by 9 bases and V by 7 bases; bases with no gene match: 21. The DNA of the CDR3 is TGTGCCAGCACCATCGGGACTAGCGTTTGGGCACCCACAGCTGAGCAGTTCTTC. It translates to CASTIGTSVWAPTAEQFF.

The V and J genes are TRBV7-9 and TRBJ1-1; tentatively, D is TRBD1 (6 bases). Trimming stripped 4 bases from V and 3 bases from J, with 21 bases between. This CDR3 spans 17 amino acids. Germline lookup yields CDR1 SEHNR and CDR2 FQNEAQ (reference sequence). CDR3 nucleotides: TGTGCCAGCAGCTCCGAGCGACACTCAGGGGAGGACACTGAAGCTTTCTTT. It codes for CASSSERHSGEDTEAFF.

The chain recombines TRBV29-1 with TRBJ1-1; 11 bases match TRBD1. This CDR3 is 15 amino acids long. Unmatched junction bases numbered 6, after V lost 5 bases and J lost 1 base. The germline CDR1 and CDR2 sequences are SQVTM and ANQGSEA. CDR3: CSVRGQGEPNTEAFF. Written as DNA, the CDR3 is TGCAGCGTTCGGGGACAGGGGGAACCGAACACTGAAGCTTTCTTT.

This chain joins TRBV27 and TRBJ1-1; TRBD1 might be the D (5 bases). With 4 bases removed from V and 1 base from J, the gap between germline ends came to 13 bases. Germline loops: CDR1 MNHEY, CDR2 SMNVEV (reference sequence). The CDR3 totals 15 residues. The CDR3: CASSSSQAANTEAFF. CDR3 coding DNA: TGTGCCAGCAGTTCCTCACAGGCGGCGAACACTGAAGCTTTCTTT.

This clonotype was seen a handful of times. The chain recombines TRBV27 with TRBJ2-1, with TRBD2 matching over 8 bases. V gave up 3 bases and J gave up 6 bases; unmatched junction bases: 7. This CDR3 has 15 residues. Germline-derived CDR1 and CDR2 are MNHEY and SMNVEV (reference sequence). CDR3 amino acids: CASSFRGLVGNEQFF. The CDR3 DNA is TGTGCCAGCAGTTTTAGGGGACTAGTCGGCAATGAGCAGTTCTTC.

Here the CDR3 DNA reads TGTGCCAGCAGGCAACTCACAGGGGGCGTTGGGGAGACCCAGTACTTC. This sequence encodes CASRQLTGGVGETQYF. The genes are TRBV28 and TRBJ2-5, with TRBD1 identical over 9 bases. The CDR3 totals 16 residues. Germline V gene lookup returns CDR1 MDHEN and CDR2 SYDVKM. V trimming: 6 bases; J trimming: 5 bases; junction bases outside the gene matches: 13.

The DNA for the CDR3 is TGCAGTGCTAGAGGGGACTACCAGGTGGCCTACGAGCAGTACTTC. Translating it yields CSARGDYQVAYEQYF. This chain links TRBV20-1 with TRBJ2-7, with 7 bases aligning to TRBD2. This CDR3 has 15 residues. CDR1 is DFQATT and CDR2 is SNEGSKA in the germline V gene (reference sequence). The junction had 8 bases not matched to a gene; V was cut back by 1 base and J by 2 bases.